This T cell receptor (beta chain) was obtained from a study of T cell responses to AZD1222 COVID-19 vaccine. General study results and limits: Seropositive status at baseline applied to only five to seven AZD1222 recipients.

TCRdb's copy holds only in-frame clones and misses some; the assay was immunoSEQ multiplex PCR. The sample includes roughly 150,000 clones, 80% to 95% of them seen just once. In the case of this clone: No antigen is known for it.

The starting material was peripheral blood, obtained 28 days after the second AZD1222 dose. This receptor was identified in an adult who received the AZD1222 COVID-19 vaccine.

The CDR3 bases are TGCAGTGCTAGTGATATGGCAGCGTCTAACTATGGCTACACCTTC. This translates into CSASDMAASNYGYTF. The V and J genes are TRBV20-1 and TRBJ1-2; no reliable D call. Trimming shortened V by 3 bases and J by 0 bases, and 14 bases separated the two germline ends. The V gene's germline CDR1 is DFQATT and CDR2 SNEGSKA (reference sequence). This CDR3 has 15 residues.